Listed below are T cell receptor beta chains from one sample, sequenced in a study of tumor and adjacent non-tumor tissue in lung cancer. One entry per CDR3 protein, called by TCRdb with MiXCR from the multiplex PCR reads. The data contain around 70,000 distinct CDR3 sequences, 60% of them seen just once; the ten biggest clones take up just over 20%. Sequencing was carried out using lung tumor tissue. The receptors derive from a man between 45 and 60 years old with non-small cell lung cancer. CDR3s leave out the opening cysteine and the closing phenylalanine or tryptophan. Each record gives: clone size, J gene, V gene, CDR3 protein. A clone size is listed for some rows: how often the clone was seen (once, few, many), or a class if it is expanded.

clone size: .; J gene: TRBJ1-1; V gene: TRBV12-3/TRBV12-4; CDR3 protein: TSCLGTVGTETF
clone size: .; J gene: TRBJ2-1; V gene: TRBV11-3; CDR3 protein: ASNIEGRSRDEHF
clone size: .; J gene: TRBJ2-7; V gene: TRBV29-1; CDR3 protein: SVVGRFRLSGVCEQY
clone size: once; J gene: TRBJ2-5; V gene: TRBV5-6; CDR3 protein: AGSPGLRETQY
clone size: .; J gene: TRBJ1-4; V gene: TRBV29-1; CDR3 protein: SPCPDRGLEKVF
clone size: many; J gene: TRBJ1-1; V gene: TRBV6-6; CDR3 protein: ASSYGRPGNTEAF
clone size: many; J gene: TRBJ2-7; V gene: TRBV30; CDR3 protein: AWSPGTSVYEQY
clone size: few; J gene: TRBJ1-4; V gene: TRBV2; CDR3 protein: ASSDPGGFGATNEKLF
clone size: few; J gene: TRBJ1-1; V gene: TRBV6-1; CDR3 protein: ASSEARGRAF
clone size: many; J gene: TRBJ1-4; V gene: TRBV6-6; CDR3 protein: ASSGGGREKLF
clone size: many; J gene: TRBJ1-4; V gene: TRBV28; CDR3 protein: ASSLRGGTNEKLF
clone size: .; J gene: TRBJ2-5; V gene: TRBV28; CDR3 protein: ASSRLSGGRGETQH
clone size: .; J gene: TRBJ1-5; V gene: TRBV24-1; CDR3 protein: ATSKGQGNLPQH
clone size: .; J gene: TRBJ2-3; V gene: TRBV6-5; CDR3 protein: ASSLTDTDTRC
clone size: .; J gene: TRBJ2-1; V gene: TRBV20-1; CDR3 protein: SARTYASTFSLGEYNEQS
clone size: many; J gene: TRBJ1-1; V gene: TRBV10-3; CDR3 protein: AISDPGTGFTEAF
clone size: .; J gene: TRBJ2-1; V gene: TRBV11-3; CDR3 protein: ASSASGTSRRYEQF
clone size: .; J gene: TRBJ2-7; V gene: TRBV28; CDR3 protein: ASSQIARGNEQY
clone size: .; J gene: TRBJ2-3; V gene: TRBV20-1; CDR3 protein: CAAGGADTQY
clone size: many; J gene: TRBJ2-3; V gene: TRBV10-3; CDR3 protein: AISESGGLTDTQY
clone size: .; J gene: TRBJ2-1; V gene: TRBV19; CDR3 protein: ASPVRGTDNEQS
clone size: .; J gene: TRBJ1-2; V gene: TRBV12-3/TRBV12-4; CDR3 protein: ASSFSGYGYI
clone size: many; J gene: TRBJ2-7; V gene: TRBV20-1; CDR3 protein: SARDPDEQY
clone size: .; J gene: TRBJ1-3; V gene: TRBV28; CDR3 protein: ASTNGGSGNTIY
clone size: .; J gene: TRBJ1-2; V gene: TRBV5-1; CDR3 protein: ASSLVPGAPDGYT
clone size: once; J gene: TRBJ2-1; V gene: TRBV24-1; CDR3 protein: ATGDSGRADNEQF
clone size: .; J gene: TRBJ2-5; V gene: TRBV14; CDR3 protein: ASSQVTQYETQY
clone size: many; J gene: TRBJ1-3; V gene: TRBV5-1; CDR3 protein: ASSPVASPGNTTY
clone size: .; J gene: TRBJ2-2; V gene: TRBV4-2; CDR3 protein: ASSQGPGTSGRANTGGLL
clone size: .; J gene: TRBJ1-5; V gene: TRBV28; CDR3 protein: ASRSWGAGSNQPHH
clone size: .; J gene: TRBJ2-7; V gene: TRBV6-6; CDR3 protein: ASCYSIVRGHYEQY
clone size: few; J gene: TRBJ1-5; V gene: TRBV7-8; CDR3 protein: ASSRQGAYSNQPQH
clone size: .; J gene: TRBJ2-1; V gene: TRBV6-5; CDR3 protein: VSSYTNPSGGYDEQF
clone size: .; J gene: TRBJ2-1; V gene: TRBV2; CDR3 protein: ASNPNRGEQF
clone size: .; J gene: TRBJ1-2; V gene: TRBV6-5; CDR3 protein: VSSRQGALGHT
clone size: large; J gene: TRBJ2-1; V gene: TRBV20-1; CDR3 protein: SARAYPSTFSLGEYNEQF
clone size: many; J gene: TRBJ2-1; V gene: TRBV6-5; CDR3 protein: ASSYGKGFRKEQF